The 20 T cell receptor beta chains below were found in one sample sequenced in a study of OX40 agonist ivuxolimab in advanced cancers. Sequencing used immunoSEQ multiplex PCR; TCRdb keeps in-frame clones, though not all of them. The sample has around 110,000 clones; approximately 90% are singletons. Sequencing used CD4+ or CD8+ T cells sorted from blood, obtained in a trial of the OX40 agonist ivuxolimab. The receptors stem from an adult with an advanced solid tumor such as melanoma, head and neck, liver or kidney cancer.

The J gene is TRBJ1-1, the V gene TRBV6-1; no definite D call. The CDR3 totals 14 residues. V was trimmed by 4 bases and J by 4 bases, leaving 13 bases between them. The germline V gene encodes CDR1 MNHNS and CDR2 SASEGT. CDR3 loop: CASSVTYRGTEAFF. CDR3 DNA: TGTGCCAGCAGTGTAACCTATCGGGGCACTGAAGCTTTCTTT.

The sample holds one count of this clone. The gene calls are TRBV6-1 and TRBJ1-5; D ambiguous. Trimming left V 1 base short and J 0 bases short, with 4 bases between. Germline-derived CDR1 and CDR2 are MNHNS and SASEGT. This CDR3 region has 14 residues. The CDR3 sequence: CASSEGSSNQPQHF. The CDR3 region has the DNA TGTGCCAGCAGTGAAGGCAGTAGCAATCAGCCCCAGCATTTT.

This clone was picked up one time. This CDR3 reads CASSLLAGGPSYEQYF. The CDR3 nucleotides are TGTGCCAGCAGTTTACTAGCGGGAGGCCCTTCCTACGAGCAGTACTTC. The V gene is TRBV28, the J gene TRBJ2-7, with 11 nucleotides matching TRBD2. This CDR3 has 16 amino acids. CDR1 MDHEN and CDR2 SYDVKM come from the germline V gene. V dropped 2 bases and J dropped 1; count of bases not matched to a gene: 4.

This chain connects TRBV2 to TRBJ1-2; D gene ambiguous. The V end was cut by 7 bases, the J end by 1 base, with 7 bases between. CDR3 length: 12 amino acids. Germline loops: CDR1 SNHLY, CDR2 FYNNEI. The CDR3 is CASKPGNYGYTF. CDR3 DNA: TGTGCCAGCAAGCCCGGTAACTATGGCTACACCTTC.

The chain couples TRBV29-1 to TRBJ2-7; TRBD1 aligns across 8 bases. Germline V CDR1 and CDR2: SQVTM, ANQGSEA. Trimming removed 6 bases from V and 4 bases from J; junction bases left unmatched: 8. The CDR3 has 13 residues. CDR3: CSVAPGQAYEQYF. CDR3 in DNA: TGCAGCGTCGCGCCGGGACAGGCGTACGAGCAGTACTTC.

This chain links TRBV5-1 with TRBJ2-2; 7 nucleotides agree with TRBD1. Germline V gene lookup returns CDR1 SGHRS and CDR2 YFSETQ. The CDR3 extends over 17 amino acids. J lost 0 bases, V lost 1 base, and 6 bases had no gene match. Here the CDR3 reads CASSLRPGGANTGELFF. The CDR3 bases are TGCGCCAGCAGCTTGCGTCCAGGGGGTGCGAACACCGGGGAGCTGTTTTTT.

The chain recombines TRBV5-1 with TRBJ2-2; possible D gene TRBD1, 6 bases. Germline V CDR1 and CDR2: SGHRS, YFSETQ. CDR3 length: 15 amino acids. V lost 2 bases to trimming and J lost 4 bases, with 12 bases between them. CDR3 sequence (DNA): TGCGCCAGCAGCTTCGAACTAGGGGGCACCGGGGAGCTGTTTTTT. It codes for CASSFELGGTGELFF.

The chain carries TRBV7-9 and TRBJ2-7; 8 bases map to TRBD1. With 5 bases clipped from V and 7 bases from J, the junction kept 4 bases outside the gene matches. Germline V gives CDR1 SEHNR, CDR2 FQNEAQ (reference sequence). The CDR3 has 12 amino acids. The CDR3, as DNA: TGTGCCAGCAGCCGGACAGGGAGTGAGCAGTACTTC. Translated: CASSRTGSEQYF.

J is TRBJ2-1 and V is TRBV6-1; D is perhaps TRBD1 (5 bases). V lost 4 bases and J lost 4, with 11 bases in between. The V gene's germline CDR1 is MNHNS and CDR2 SASEGT. The CDR3 totals 14 residues. CDR3 protein: CASSAMGPYNEQFF. CDR3 DNA: TGTGCCAGCAGTGCAATGGGGCCTTACAATGAGCAGTTCTTC.

The chain uses TRBV27 and TRBJ2-7, with 7 positions matching TRBD2. From germline, CDR1 is MNHEY and CDR2 SMNVEV (reference sequence). Trimming removed 5 bases from V and 0 bases from J; junction bases left unmatched: 7. The CDR3 contains 15 residues. The CDR3 is CASSSTQRGSYEQYF. The CDR3 DNA sequence: TGTGCCAGCAGTAGTACGCAGCGGGGCTCCTACGAGCAGTACTTC.

To note about this clone: Other DNA sequences of this sample code for an identical CDR3. J is TRBJ1-1 and V is TRBV28, with 9 bases lining up with TRBD1. V shed 5 bases, J shed 2 bases, and the junction held 6 bases outside the gene matches. The CDR3 extends over 15 amino acids. CDR1 and CDR2 from the germline V gene are MDHEN and SYDVKM. The CDR3 bases are TGTGCCAGCAGTCCTTCGGGACAGGGAAACACTGAAGCTTTCTTT. Translation: CASSPSGQGNTEAFF.

The chain combines TRBV19 with TRBJ1-5; 10 bases align to TRBD1. Germline CDR1 LNHDA, CDR2 SQIVND (reference sequence). V dropped 7 bases and J dropped 3; count of bases not matched to a gene: 6. This CDR3 contains 15 residues. The chain's CDR3 is CASTGTGANNQPQHF. The CDR3 bases are TGTGCCAGTACCGGGACAGGGGCTAACAATCAGCCCCAGCATTTT.

The J gene is TRBJ1-3, the V gene TRBV5-1, with D uncertain. The CDR3 is made up of 14 amino acids. Trimming took 0 bases from V and 4 from J, leaving 8 bases between them. Germline V gene lookup returns CDR1 SGHRS and CDR2 YFSETQ. The CDR3 DNA follows: TGCGCCAGCAGCTTGGTAGAGGGAGGAAACACCATATATTTT. Translating gives CASSLVEGGNTIYF.

This chain uses TRBV11-3 with TRBJ1-2; tentative D call: TRBD1 (6 bases). The CDR3 totals 13 residues. Per germline, CDR1 SGHNT and CDR2 YENEEA. Trimming took off 3 bases at V and 5 bases at J, with 10 bases between the two ends. CDR3 coding DNA: TGTGCCAGCAGCTTCGACAGGAGTTATGGCTACACCTTC. Amino acids: CASSFDRSYGYTF.

V gene TRBV5-1 combines with J gene TRBJ2-7; 7 positions match TRBD1. The CDR3 runs to 14 residues. Germline V gene data show CDR1 as SGHRS and CDR2 as YFSETQ. Losses at the gene ends were 3 bases for V and 1 base for J; bases not matched to a gene: 4. The CDR3 reads CASSYNRGSYEQYF. CDR3 coding DNA: TGCGCCAGCAGCTATAACAGGGGTTCCTACGAGCAGTACTTC. Based on the CDR3 plus reference TRBV5-1 and TRBJ2-7, the full variable domain is KAGVTQTPRYLIKTRGQQVTLSCSPISGHRSVSWYQQTPGQGLQFLFEYFSETQRNKGNFPGRFSGRQFSNSRSEMNVSTLELGDSALYLCASSYNRGSYEQYFGPGTRLTVT.

V and J are TRBV7-6 and TRBJ2-1, with TRBD2 matching over 12 bases. CDR3 size: 16 residues. V lost 5 bases and J lost 9; bases outside the gene matches: 11. Germline CDR1 reads SGHVS; CDR2 reads FNYEAQ. The chain's CDR3 is CASSPQTSGSKGEQFF. The CDR3 nucleotides read TGTGCCAGCAGCCCTCAGACTAGCGGGAGTAAAGGTGAGCAGTTCTTC.

The chain combines TRBV28 with TRBJ1-1, with D possibly matching TRBD1 (6 bases). Germline V gene lookup returns CDR1 MDHEN and CDR2 SYDVKM. V was cut by 6 bases and J by 0 bases, with 20 bases left in between. The CDR3 contains 17 residues. The CDR3 protein is CASRAGSDSGLNTEAFF. Here the CDR3 DNA reads TGTGCCAGCAGAGCTGGTTCGGACAGCGGGTTGAACACTGAAGCTTTCTTT.

The chain's CDR3 is CAANRGANTEAFF. The CDR3 nucleotides are TGTGCCGCCAACAGGGGGGCAAACACTGAAGCTTTCTTT. V gene TRBV5-8 combines with J gene TRBJ1-1, with 8 bases matching TRBD1. The CDR3 extends over 13 amino acids. With V trimmed by 10 bases and J by 2 bases, 7 bases remained unmatched. Per germline, CDR1 SGHTS and CDR2 YDEGEE.

The rearrangement joins TRBV27 to TRBJ2-2; D is perhaps TRBD2 (6 bases). The CDR3 is made up of 14 amino acids. Germline V gives CDR1 MNHEY, CDR2 SMNVEV (reference sequence). V dropped 8 bases and J dropped 3 bases, with 13 bases sitting between them. Written as DNA, the CDR3 is TGTGCCAGCCGGCCTAGCGCCTACACCGGGGAGCTGTTTTTT. This sequence encodes CASRPSAYTGELFF.

This chain connects TRBV28 to TRBJ1-2; D not resolved. V lost 2 bases to trimming and J lost 4 bases, with 11 bases between them. The CDR3 length is 14 residues. The germline gives CDR1 MDHEN, CDR2 SYDVKM. This CDR3 reads CASSLTREPYGYTF. DNA of the CDR3: TGTGCCAGCAGTTTAACGAGAGAGCCCTATGGCTACACCTTC.